This entry lists 21 T cell receptor beta chains sequenced from one sample in a study of blood T cell repertoires in COVID-19. Sequenced by immunoSEQ multiplex PCR; TCRdb stores in-frame clones only, minus some. In the table there are fewer than 200,000 clones, about 86% of which are singletons. The specimen sequenced was PBMCs or T cells enriched from blood (not recorded which). The receptors were gathered from a woman aged 40 to 49 in a cohort exposed to, infected with or recovered from COVID-19 (not recorded which).

The rearrangement links TRBV15 to TRBJ2-5; D call uncertain. CDR1 and CDR2 from the germline V gene are LNHNV and YYDKDF (reference sequence). Trimming cost V 0 bases and J 4 bases, with 12 bases left between them. This CDR3 has 15 residues. The CDR3 DNA reads as TGTGCCACCAGCAGAGATCTCGGTGAATCAGAGACCCAGTACTTC. Translating gives CATSRDLGESETQYF.

The rearrangement links TRBV2 to TRBJ1-5; 8 bases agree with TRBD1. CDR1 is SNHLY and CDR2 is FYNNEI in the germline V gene. The V segment lost 3 bases and the J segment 6 bases; nucleotides outside the gene matches: 7. This CDR3 is built from 15 residues. In nucleotides, the CDR3 is TGTGCCAGCAGTGACGGCAGGGGGCTGGCTCAGCCCCAGCATTTT. Its protein is CASSDGRGLAQPQHF.

This chain uses TRBV5-4 with TRBJ2-3; 8 positions agree with TRBD2. V gave up 4 bases and J gave up 6 bases; unmatched junction bases: 13. This CDR3 has 16 residues. Germline CDR1 is SGHNT and CDR2 is YYREEE (reference sequence). Written as DNA, the CDR3 is TGTGCCAGCAGCCCCCGGGCGGGAGGCCTTGGGGATACGCAGTATTTT. Protein sequence: CASSPRAGGLGDTQYF. The entire variable domain, with the rest obtained from reference TRBV5-4 and TRBJ2-3, is as follows: ETGVTQSPTHLIKTRGQQVTLRCSSQSGHNTVSWYQQALGQGPQFIFQYYREEENGRGNFPPRFSGLQFPNYSSELNVNALELDDSALYLCASSPRAGGLGDTQYFGPGTRLTVL.

The chain employs TRBV13 and TRBJ1-1; unclear D gene. Per germline, CDR1 PRHDT and CDR2 FYEKMQ (reference sequence). The germline V and J ends were trimmed by 0 bases and 4 bases, with 12 bases remaining between them. The CDR3 runs to 15 residues. The CDR3 sequence is CASSLGSLWSTEAFF. The DNA of the CDR3 is TGTGCCAGCAGCTTAGGTAGCTTATGGAGCACTGAAGCTTTCTTT.

The CDR3, as DNA: TGTGCCAGTAGTACGAGAAGGGGACAGCCCCAGCATTTT. As protein: CASSTRRGQPQHF. The chain carries TRBV19 and TRBJ1-5; tentatively, D is TRBD1 (5 bases). The CDR3 totals 13 residues. The germline CDR1 and CDR2 sequences are LNHDA and SQIVND (reference sequence). V lost 4 bases to trimming and J lost 7 bases, with 11 bases between them.

The rearrangement joins TRBV19 to TRBJ2-7, with 10 bases lining up with TRBD2. The germline V gene encodes CDR1 LNHDA and CDR2 SQIVND (reference sequence). With 4 bases clipped from V and 4 bases from J, the junction kept 7 bases outside the gene matches. The CDR3 consists of 15 residues. Written as DNA, the CDR3 is TGTGCCAGTAGTAGCAGCGGGAGGGCCGAGTACGAGCAGTACTTC. Protein: CASSSSGRAEYEQYF. The variable domain in full, completed from reference TRBV19 and TRBJ2-7, reads DGGITQSPKYLFRKEGQNVTLSCEQNLNHDAMYWYRQDPGQGLRLIYYSQIVNDFQKGDIAEGYSVSREKKESFPLTVTSAQKNPTAFYLCASSSSGRAEYEQYFGPGTRLTVT.

J is TRBJ1-4 and V is TRBV4-1; no clear D gene. The CDR3 extends over 18 amino acids. V dropped 2 bases and J dropped 8 bases, with 24 bases sitting between them. Germline-derived CDR1 and CDR2 are MGHRA and YSYEKL. CDR3 bases: TGCGCCAGCAGCCAAAGGGTCCGGGGAGAAACAAAAATAGAAAAACTGTTTTTT. This gives the protein CASSQRVRGETKIEKLFF.

This clone occurred a few times. The chain recombines TRBV4-1 with TRBJ1-3; TRBD1 aligns across 7 bases. The CDR3 loop spans 17 amino acids. Germline V gene sequence: CDR1 MGHRA, CDR2 YSYEKL. V lost 1 base, J lost 0 bases, and 6 bases stayed unmatched. The CDR3 reads CASSQARDSYSGNTIYF. For the CDR3, the DNA is TGCGCCAGCAGCCAAGCCCGGGACAGCTACTCTGGAAACACCATATATTTT.

The chain has TRBV4-1 and TRBJ2-1, with TRBD2 matching 8 bases. The CDR3 covers 19 residues. V lost 0 bases and J lost 0; bases outside the gene matches: 10. CDR1 MGHRA and CDR2 YSYEKL come from the germline V gene. The CDR3 spells CASSQEGGTSLSSYNEQFF. The DNA for the CDR3 is TGCGCCAGCAGCCAAGAGGGGGGGACTAGTCTTTCCTCCTACAATGAGCAGTTCTTC.

The chain links TRBV11-2 to TRBJ2-7; 8 nucleotides agree with TRBD1. The junction had 9 bases not matched to a gene; V was cut back by 5 bases and J by 3 bases. In germline, CDR1 is SGHAT, CDR2 FQNNGV. This CDR3 has 15 residues. In DNA form, the CDR3 reads TGTGCCAGCAGCCCCCTGACAGGGGCTTACTACGAGCAGTACTTC. Translation: CASSPLTGAYYEQYF. Full variable domain (remainder filled in from reference TRBV11-2 and TRBJ2-7): EAGVAQSPRYKIIEKRQSVAFWCNPISGHATLYWYQQILGQGPKLLIQFQNNGVVDDSQLPKDRFSAERLKGVDSTLKIQPAKLEDSAVYLCASSPLTGAYYEQYFGPGTRLTVT.

The chain combines TRBV6-5 with TRBJ2-2; 9 bases align to TRBD2. The germline V gene encodes CDR1 MNHEY and CDR2 SVGAGI. This CDR3 has 16 residues. V shed 2 bases, J shed 4 bases, and the junction held 5 bases outside the gene matches. The CDR3 is CASSYGRGGRTGELFF. The DNA of the CDR3 is TGTGCCAGCAGTTACGGGCGGGGGGGCCGCACCGGGGAGCTGTTTTTT.

This chain links TRBV28 with TRBJ2-7; TRBD2 aligns across 7 bases. Looked up from germline, CDR1 is MDHEN and CDR2 is SYDVKM. The CDR3 loop spans 17 amino acids. V shed 3 bases and J 0 bases; nucleotides not matched to a gene: 11. DNA of the CDR3: TGTGCCAGCAGTTTCCGGGCCACCGGCGGGAGCTCCTACGAGCAGTACTTC. Its translation: CASSFRATGGSSYEQYF.

The V gene is TRBV15, the J gene TRBJ1-5; 8 bases map to TRBD1. Germline-derived CDR1 and CDR2 are LNHNV and YYDKDF (reference sequence). V lost 0 bases, J lost 7 bases, and 5 bases stayed unmatched. The CDR3 extends over 15 amino acids. The CDR3: CATSRDQGAGQPQHF. Here the CDR3 DNA reads TGTGCCACCAGCAGAGACCAGGGGGCCGGGCAGCCCCAGCATTTT.

The chain is built from TRBV7-2 and TRBJ1-2, with D hard to call. V was cut by 1 base and J by 8 bases, with 11 bases left in between. Per germline, CDR1 SGHTA and CDR2 FQGNSA. This CDR3 contains 13 residues. CDR3 DNA: TGTGCCAGCAGCTTAGAGATAGGCAGGGGCTACACCTTC. It translates to CASSLEIGRGYTF. The full variable domain, its missing parts supplied by reference TRBV7-2 and TRBJ1-2, is GAGVSQSPSNKVTEKGKDVELRCDPISGHTALYWYRQSLGQGLEFLIYFQGNSAPDKSGLPSDRFSAERTGGSVSTLTIQRTQQEDSAVYLCASSLEIGRGYTFGSGTRLTVV.

This chain uses TRBV5-1 with TRBJ2-5, with D possibly being TRBD1 (5 bases). CDR1 SGHRS and CDR2 YFSETQ come from the germline V gene. V lost 0 bases and J lost 2, with 11 bases in between. This CDR3 comprises 15 residues. CDR3 in DNA: TGCGCCAGCAGCTTGGATAGGGGCGGTCAAGAGACCCAGTACTTC. Translating it yields CASSLDRGGQETQYF.

This clone appeared many times. The chain combines TRBV6-4 with TRBJ2-3; tentatively, D is TRBD2 (5 bases). Looked up from germline, CDR1 is MRHNA and CDR2 is SNTAGT. This CDR3 is built from 14 residues. V shed 5 bases and J shed 0 bases, with 9 bases lying between them. CDR3 sequence: CASSTSDSTDTQYF. DNA of the CDR3: TGTGCCAGCAGTACTAGTGACAGCACAGATACGCAGTATTTT.

This chain links TRBV11-2 with TRBJ2-7; 7 positions match TRBD2. The CDR3 totals 15 residues. Germline trimming cut 9 bases from V and 3 bases from J; bases unmatched to any gene: 14. Germline loops: CDR1 SGHAT, CDR2 FQNNGV. The CDR3 here is CASLREAGRFYEQYF. In DNA, the CDR3 is TGTGCCAGTCTACGGGAGGCAGGGAGGTTCTACGAGCAGTACTTC.

The chain carries TRBV11-2 and TRBJ2-7; 12 nucleotides match TRBD2. The CDR3 has 16 residues. V was pared by 0 bases and J by 6 bases, with 6 bases of the junction left unmatched. Germline V gene data show CDR1 as SGHAT and CDR2 as FQNNGV. CDR3 amino acids: CASSLEWTSGIPEQYF. The CDR3 region has the DNA TGTGCCAGCAGCTTAGAATGGACTAGCGGGATACCCGAGCAGTACTTC.

CDR3 sequence reads: CASSYAGTSGCYF. The CDR3 region has the DNA TGTGCCAGCAGTTACGCCGGGACTAGCGGGTGCTACTTC. This chain uses TRBV6-2 or TRBV6-3 with TRBJ2-7; TRBD2 matches 12 bases. This CDR3 has 13 amino acids. Germline V lookup: CDR1 MNHEY, CDR2 SVGEGT. Unmatched junction bases numbered 6, after V lost 2 bases and J lost 13 bases.

The chain joins TRBV7-2 to TRBJ1-5; TRBD1 matches 8 bases. Germline CDR1 reads SGHTA; CDR2 reads FQGNSA. This CDR3 is 16 amino acids long. The trim removed 1 base at V and 4 bases at J, leaving 6 bases unmatched. CDR3 sequence: CASSLEGQGWNQPQHF. DNA for the CDR3: TGTGCCAGCAGCTTAGAAGGACAGGGATGGAATCAGCCCCAGCATTTT.

CDR3 nucleotides: TGTGCCAGCAGCTACAGGGGGCTTTTTAGGGCCCAGCATTTT. It is translated as CASSYRGLFRAQHF. The rearrangement uses TRBV5-6 and TRBJ1-5, with TRBD1 matching 9 bases. The germline gives CDR1 SGHDT, CDR2 YYEEEE. CDR3 length: 14 amino acids. The J segment lost 11 bases and the V segment lost 3 bases, leaving 9 bases of the junction unmatched.